This TCR beta chain is from a study of cytomegalovirus exposure and HLA in healthy donors. Libraries were prepared by immunoSEQ multiplex PCR; TCRdb keeps only in-frame clonotypes and omits some of them. The sample has approximately 82,000 clones, roughly 96% seen once. This CDR3 has 16 amino acids. The V gene lost 3 bases and the J gene lost 6 bases, with 17 bases spanning the gap. Germline CDR1 MGHRA, CDR2 YSYEKL. Notes on this clone: Its target is not known.

Study outcomes and limitations: TCR beta chains numbering 150 to 200 were designated cytomegalovirus-associated. The tendency of first-cohort TCR clusters to co-occur in the 120 or so validation repertoires was the finding of a later analysis.

The source material was PBMCs. J is TRBJ2-2 and V is TRBV4-1; a possible D gene is TRBD2 (6 bases). The clonotype comes from a woman aged 18-35 years in good health and CMV-seronegative. The CDR3: CASSQGRDSRAGELFF. The CDR3, as DNA: TGCGCCAGCAGCCAGGGACGGGACTCCCGGGCCGGGGAGCTGTTTTTT.